These 32 T cell receptor beta chains came from one sample sequenced in a study of shared clonotypes between healthy human individuals. Measured with immunoSEQ multiplex PCR; TCRdb has only the in-frame clones, and not every one. This table has 950,000 to 1,100,000 clones, roughly 74% appearing once. The sample taken for sequencing was memory CD4+ T cells from PBMCs. Subset in this sample: CD45RA-negative fraction. These TCRs come from a man in his late teens or twenties in good health. Some clones in this sample may be carry-over from other donors' samples.

The chain joins TRBV9 to TRBJ2-1; D is perhaps TRBD1 (7 bases). CDR1 and CDR2 (germline): SGDLS, YYNGEE. Trimming removed 0 bases from V and 6 bases from J, with 13 bases in between. This CDR3 is 15 amino acids long. This chain's CDR3 is CASSVEGARGNEQFF. The DNA for the CDR3 is TGTGCCAGCAGCGTAGAGGGGGCGCGGGGCAATGAGCAGTTCTTC.

V gene TRBV2 combines with J gene TRBJ1-2; the match to TRBD1 covers 12 bases. The CDR3 consists of 15 residues. With V trimmed by 6 bases and J by 4 bases, 6 bases remained unmatched. The germline V gene encodes CDR1 SNHLY and CDR2 FYNNEI. The CDR3 nucleotides are TGTGCCAGCAGGGGGGACAGGGGGCCTACCTATGGCTACACCTTC. Residues: CASRGDRGPTYGYTF.

The V gene is TRBV2, the J gene TRBJ1-4; TRBD1 is a possible D gene (5 bases). The CDR3 consists of 14 residues. Trimming shortened V by 4 bases and J by 8 bases, and 14 bases separated the two germline ends. Germline V gene lookup returns CDR1 SNHLY and CDR2 FYNNEI. CDR3 DNA: TGTGCCAGCAGTGGGACACTCTCGTGGGAAAAACTGTTTTTT. It yields the protein CASSGTLSWEKLFF.

Concerning this clone itself: Other DNA sequences in the sample encode the same CDR3. This chain links TRBV7-2 with TRBJ2-7; 8 bases agree with TRBD1. This CDR3 region has 14 residues. Trimming took 2 bases from V and 3 from J; bases not matched to a gene: 3. Germline V gives CDR1 SGHTA, CDR2 FQGNSA. Written as DNA, the CDR3 is TGTGCCAGCAGCTTAAGGGACAGGTACTACGAGCAGTACTTC. Amino acids: CASSLRDRYYEQYF.

In this sample, this clone turned up many times. The chain has TRBV5-6 and TRBJ2-7; D is perhaps TRBD2 (6 bases). V was trimmed by 4 bases and J by 7 bases, leaving 12 bases between them. The CDR3 is 12 amino acids. CDR1 and CDR2 (germline): SGHDT, YYEEEE. The CDR3 is CASSRGLEEQYF. The DNA for the CDR3 is TGTGCCAGCAGCCGGGGACTCGAGGAGCAGTACTTC.

The chain recombines TRBV7-2 with TRBJ2-7; tentatively, D is TRBD1 (6 bases). V shed 1 base and J shed 0 bases, with 7 bases lying between them. This CDR3 contains 14 residues. Germline loops: CDR1 SGHTA, CDR2 FQGNSA. CDR3 protein: CASSLGTVSYEQYF. CDR3 in DNA: TGTGCCAGCAGCTTAGGGACAGTCTCCTACGAGCAGTACTTC. Drawing the rest from reference TRBV7-2 and TRBJ2-7, the complete variable domain is GAGVSQSPSNKVTEKGKDVELRCDPISGHTALYWYRQSLGQGLEFLIYFQGNSAPDKSGLPSDRFSAERTGGSVSTLTIQRTQQEDSAVYLCASSLGTVSYEQYFGPGTRLTVT.

Concerning this clone itself: Distinct nucleotide sequences in the sample also encode this CDR3. In nucleotides, the CDR3 is TGTGCCAGCAGTTTGGCCAGCTCCTACGAGCAGTACTTC. This sequence encodes CASSLASSYEQYF. This rearrangement joins TRBV28 to TRBJ2-7; unclear D gene. The germline V gene has CDR1 MDHEN and CDR2 SYDVKM. This CDR3 is built from 13 residues. Trimming removed 3 bases from V and 0 bases from J, with 6 bases in between. Together with reference TRBV28 and TRBJ2-7, the CDR3 gives the full variable domain: DVKVTQSSRYLVKRTGEKVFLECVQDMDHENMFWYRQDPGLGLRLIYFSYDVKMKEKGDIPEGYSVSREKKERFSLILESASTNQTSMYLCASSLASSYEQYFGPGTRLTVT.

As to this clone: This may be a read error: a much more frequent sequence differs by one nucleotide. This CDR3 is also generated by other DNA sequences in the sample. The chain couples TRBV6-5 to TRBJ2-7; 9 bases fit TRBD1. The CDR3 spans 14 residues. V was pared by 2 bases and J by 2 bases, with 1 base of the junction left unmatched. Looked up from germline, CDR1 is MNHEY and CDR2 is SVGAGI. In nucleotides, the CDR3 is TGTGCCAGCAGTTACCGGGACAGGGCCTACGAGCAGTACTTC. The encoded protein is CASSYRDRAYEQYF.

J is TRBJ2-3 and V is TRBV9; 9 bases fit TRBD2. The J segment lost 5 bases and the V segment lost 0 bases, leaving 4 bases of the junction unmatched. CDR3 length: 15 residues. Germline lookup yields CDR1 SGDLS and CDR2 YYNGEE. The CDR3 loop is CASSVVAGAVDTQYF. Here the CDR3 DNA reads TGTGCCAGCAGCGTAGTAGCGGGAGCAGTAGATACGCAGTATTTT.

This clone was found once. Other DNA sequences in the sample encode the same CDR3. This chain joins TRBV5-1 and TRBJ2-5; no reliable D call. V dropped 0 bases and J dropped 5 bases, with 8 bases sitting between them. The germline V gene has CDR1 SGHRS and CDR2 YFSETQ. The CDR3 loop spans 13 amino acids. The CDR3 here is CASSLEVWETQYF. For the CDR3, the DNA is TGCGCCAGCAGCTTGGAAGTTTGGGAGACCCAGTACTTC. The entire variable domain, with the rest obtained from reference TRBV5-1 and TRBJ2-5, is as follows: KAGVTQTPRYLIKTRGQQVTLSCSPISGHRSVSWYQQTPGQGLQFLFEYFSETQRNKGNFPGRFSGRQFSNSRSEMNVSTLELGDSALYLCASSLEVWETQYFGPGTRLLVL.

The gene calls are TRBV11-3 and TRBJ2-2, with D perhaps given as TRBD1 or TRBD2 (6 bases each). This CDR3 has 14 amino acids. Germline V gives CDR1 SGHNT, CDR2 YENEEA. The germline V and J ends were trimmed by 4 bases and 6 bases, with 12 bases remaining between them. CDR3 nucleotide sequence: TGTGCCAGCAGCTCGCAAGGGGGGTCCGGGGAGCTGTTTTTT. It is translated as CASSSQGGSGELFF.

The genes are TRBV4-2 and TRBJ2-3; 13 bases map to TRBD2. This CDR3 spans 19 amino acids. Germline V gene data show CDR1 as LGHNA and CDR2 as YNFKEQ. The V gene end was trimmed by 3 bases and the J gene end by 2 bases; junction bases not matched to a gene: 11. CDR3 nucleotide sequence: TGTGCCAGCAGCCACCCACGTCGGGGACTAGCGGGATACACAGATACGCAGTATTTT. Translated: CASSHPRRGLAGYTDTQYF.

The V call is TRBV27, the J call TRBJ1-2; no clear D. The CDR3 spans 15 residues. V was pared by 0 bases and J by 5 bases, with 13 bases between. CDR1 is MNHEY, CDR2 SMNVEV, per germline (reference sequence). Here the CDR3 DNA reads TGTGCCAGCAGTTTATCTTTCCGCTCTGGGTATGGCTACACCTTC. Its protein is CASSLSFRSGYGYTF.

The rearrangement uses TRBV4-1 and TRBJ2-3; 11 bases align to TRBD2. The V and J ends lost 1 base and 0 bases, in that order; junction bases with no gene match: 0. The CDR3 runs to 16 residues. Germline lookup yields CDR1 MGHRA and CDR2 YSYEKL. The CDR3 sequence is CASSQGTSGSTDTQYF. CDR3 in DNA: TGCGCCAGCAGCCAAGGGACTAGCGGGAGCACAGATACGCAGTATTTT.

This clone was picked up one time. The rearrangement uses TRBV7-2 and TRBJ2-2; D is unclear. V was clipped by 8 bases and J by 4 bases, with 5 bases between them. CDR3 length equals 11 residues. Germline CDR1 SGHTA, CDR2 FQGNSA. The chain's CDR3 is CASSGTGELFF. The CDR3 region has the DNA TGTGCCAGCTCAGGCACCGGGGAGCTGTTTTTT.

The V call is TRBV4-1, the J call TRBJ2-4, with 7 bases lining up with TRBD2. The length of the CDR3 is 19 residues. CDR1 MGHRA and CDR2 YSYEKL come from the germline V gene. The V and J ends lost 4 bases and 1 base, in that order; junction bases with no gene match: 16. The CDR3 nucleotides are TGCGCCAGCAGCCTAGCGGAACTTACCCTGGGGGGGGCCAAAAACATTCAGTACTTC. Translated, it gives CASSLAELTLGGAKNIQYF.

J is TRBJ1-4 and V is TRBV10-3; 7 bases agree with TRBD1. The CDR3 consists of 15 residues. With 2 bases clipped from V and 5 bases from J, the junction kept 5 bases outside the gene matches. Germline assignment: CDR1 ENHRY and CDR2 SYGVKD. The CDR3 DNA is TGTGCCATCAGTGAGACGACAGGGCCAAATGAAAAACTGTTTTTT. It yields the protein CAISETTGPNEKLFF.

The chain couples TRBV7-9 to TRBJ1-2, with 10 bases lining up with TRBD1. This CDR3 region has 16 residues. CDR1 SEHNR and CDR2 FQNEAQ come from the germline V gene (reference sequence). J was trimmed by 4 bases and V by 1 base; bases with no gene match: 6. The CDR3 sequence is CASSLGGTGVVYGYTF. CDR3 DNA sequence: TGTGCCAGCAGCTTAGGTGGGACAGGGGTTGTCTATGGCTACACCTTC.

This chain links TRBV7-2 with TRBJ1-3; unclear D gene. The CDR3 is 15 amino acids. The V gene lost 4 bases and the J gene lost 4 bases, with 14 bases spanning the gap. Germline V CDR1 and CDR2: SGHTA, FQGNSA. The CDR3 reads CASSSRTLEGNTIYF. CDR3 bases: TGTGCCAGCAGCTCTAGGACCCTGGAAGGAAACACCATATATTTT.

The chain combines TRBV7-9 with TRBJ1-4; D possibly corresponds to TRBD1 (5 bases). The V gene lost 5 bases and the J gene lost 4 bases, with 14 bases spanning the gap. This CDR3 has 15 amino acids. The V gene's germline CDR1 is SEHNR and CDR2 FQNEAQ (reference sequence). CDR3 region: CASSNLRGFNEKLFF. CDR3 coding DNA: TGTGCCAGCAGCAACCTCCGGGGGTTTAATGAAAAACTGTTTTTT.

The rearrangement uses TRBV27 and TRBJ2-5, with a possible D match to TRBD2 (6 bases). Matching the DNA end better, TRBJ2-7 makes the J call doubtful. This CDR3 has 15 amino acids. In germline, CDR1 is MNHEY, CDR2 SMNVEV (reference sequence). The CDR3 spells CASSPHWGRHYEQYF. The CDR3 DNA sequence: TGTGCCAGCAGTCCCCACTGGGGGAGGCACTACGAGCAGTACTTC.

This clone was detected a few times. The chain links TRBV2 to TRBJ2-7, with 8 bases that match TRBD1. Trimming removed 6 bases from V and 6 bases from J; junction bases left unmatched: 7. Germline assignment: CDR1 SNHLY and CDR2 FYNNEI. CDR3 length: 13 amino acids. CDR3 protein: CASSRTGFGEQYF. The CDR3 nucleotides are TGTGCCAGCAGCCGGACAGGGTTCGGCGAGCAGTACTTC.

On this clone itself: The same CDR3 can be traced to other DNA sequences in this sample. This rearrangement joins TRBV30 to TRBJ2-5; the D gene is possibly TRBD1 (7 bases). Trimming removed 4 bases from V and 5 bases from J, with 14 bases in between. Per the germline V gene, CDR1 is GTSNPN and CDR2 is SVGIG (reference sequence). The CDR3 extends over 13 amino acids. The CDR3 DNA reads TGTGCCTGGAACAGACAGGGAGGCGAGACCCAGTACTTC. It specifies CAWNRQGGETQYF.

This clone was seen a handful of times. J is TRBJ2-1 and V is TRBV5-3, with D tentatively TRBD1 or TRBD2 (5 bases each). TRBV5-3 has ORF status, its function being uncertain. Trimming took 4 bases from V and 10 from J, leaving 18 bases between them. This CDR3 contains 14 residues. Here the CDR3 reads CARSVAGTPQEQFF. The CDR3 DNA reads TGTGCCAGAAGCGTAGCCGGGACGCCGCAGGAGCAGTTCTTC.

V is TRBV19 and J is TRBJ1-2; TRBD1 agrees at 7 bases. J lost 6 bases, V lost 6 bases, and 10 bases had no gene match. From germline, CDR1 is LNHDA and CDR2 SQIVND (reference sequence). The CDR3 contains 14 residues. The CDR3 bases are TGTGCCAGTAGCCGACAGGGTTCATCTAATGGCTACACCTTC. The encoded protein is CASSRQGSSNGYTF.

The genes are TRBV7-3 and TRBJ2-1; the match to TRBD2 covers 8 bases. After removal of 4 bases from V and 4 bases from J, the junction contained 6 bases not matched to a gene. The CDR3 has 15 residues. Germline V lookup: CDR1 SGHTA, CDR2 FQGTGA. The DNA for the CDR3 is TGTGCCAGCAGCTCGACTAGCGACGGATACAATGAGCAGTTCTTC. Protein: CASSSTSDGYNEQFF.

This chain connects TRBV7-8 to TRBJ2-1, with 8 bases lining up with TRBD2. Germline loops: CDR1 SGHVS, CDR2 FQNEAQ. The trim removed 4 bases at V and 9 bases at J, leaving 14 bases unmatched. The CDR3 is 16 residues long. CDR3 protein: CASSSGFSGRASEQFF. The CDR3 DNA is TGTGCCAGCAGCTCGGGGTTCTCCGGGAGGGCCAGTGAGCAGTTCTTC.

The V call is TRBV28, the J call TRBJ2-5; D possibly matches TRBD1 or TRBD2 (5 bases each). The V gene's germline CDR1 is MDHEN and CDR2 SYDVKM. Trimming stripped 5 bases from V and 1 base from J, with 8 bases between. The CDR3 runs 13 residues. For the CDR3, the DNA is TGTGCCAGCAGTCGGGACGGCCAAGAGACCCAGTACTTC. Translating gives CASSRDGQETQYF.

The rearrangement uses TRBV2 and TRBJ1-4, with D possibly being TRBD1 (5 bases). Trimming pared 10 bases from V and 4 bases from J, leaving 10 bases between. The CDR3 runs 12 residues. Germline-derived CDR1 and CDR2 are SNHLY and FYNNEI. The DNA for the CDR3 is TGTGCCACGAGACAGAGTAATGAAAAACTGTTTTTT. This sequence encodes CATRQSNEKLFF.

This chain connects TRBV7-9 to TRBJ2-1; TRBD2 aligns across 15 bases. CDR3 length: 18 amino acids. The germline CDR1 and CDR2 sequences are SEHNR and FQNEAQ (reference sequence). V dropped 3 bases and J dropped 0; count of bases not matched to a gene: 3. The CDR3 coding sequence is TGTGCCAGCAGCTTTGGGACTAGCGGGAGGTCCTCCTACAATGAGCAGTTCTTC. It codes for CASSFGTSGRSSYNEQFF. Filled out from reference TRBV7-9 and TRBJ2-1, the complete variable domain reads DTGVSQNPRHKITKRGQNVTFRCDPISEHNRLYWYRQTLGQGPEFLTYFQNEAQLEKSRLLSDRFSAERPKGSFSTLEIQRTEQGDSAMYLCASSFGTSGRSSYNEQFFGPGTRLTVL.

The chain recombines TRBV28 with TRBJ2-2, with D perhaps TRBD2 (6 bases). Germline V gene lookup returns CDR1 MDHEN and CDR2 SYDVKM. The germline V and J ends were trimmed by 6 bases and 3 bases, with 11 bases remaining between them. This CDR3 spans 14 amino acids. The CDR3 reads CASSSPGDTGELFF. DNA for the CDR3: TGTGCCAGCAGCTCACCGGGGGACACCGGGGAGCTGTTTTTT.

The V gene is TRBV14, the J gene TRBJ2-3; TRBD2 matches at 8 bases. This CDR3 comprises 17 residues. Germline assignment: CDR1 SGHDN and CDR2 FVKESK. V dropped 1 base and J dropped 0; count of bases not matched to a gene: 6. The CDR3 reads CASSQGLGTRSTDTQYF. CDR3 nucleotides: TGTGCCAGCAGCCAAGGCCTCGGGACTAGAAGCACAGATACGCAGTATTTT.